This TCR beta chain was observed in a study of glioma-infiltrating T cells. Whole-study results and caveats: Tissue and blood shared very few CDR3 sequences.

J was trimmed by 0 bases and V by 5 bases; bases with no gene match: 5. CDR1 SGHNT and CDR2 YYREEE come from the germline V gene (reference sequence). The CDR3 is 15 residues long. Of note for this clonotype: The antigen remains unidentified.

Using RNA template, CDR3s of TCR alpha and beta were amplified with iRepertoire arm-PCR. For one-step reverse transcription and amplification, about 90-400 ng of tissue mRNA or PBMC total RNA was used. TCRdb independently ran MiXCR on the multiplex PCR reads; one entry per CDR3 protein. Of tens of thousands of distinct CDR3 sequences listed, about 37% are singletons. The chain employs TRBV5-4 and TRBJ2-7; TRBD1 aligns across 10 bases. The sequence was obtained from a human donor with low-grade glioma or glioblastoma, undergoing nonglioma brain surgery, or in good health (not recorded which). Sample: glioma tissue, nonneoplastic brain tissue, or PBMCs (not recorded which). The DNA for the CDR3 is TGTGCCAGCAGAACCGGGACAGGGGCCTCCTACGAGCAGTACTTC. This encodes CASRTGTGASYEQYF.